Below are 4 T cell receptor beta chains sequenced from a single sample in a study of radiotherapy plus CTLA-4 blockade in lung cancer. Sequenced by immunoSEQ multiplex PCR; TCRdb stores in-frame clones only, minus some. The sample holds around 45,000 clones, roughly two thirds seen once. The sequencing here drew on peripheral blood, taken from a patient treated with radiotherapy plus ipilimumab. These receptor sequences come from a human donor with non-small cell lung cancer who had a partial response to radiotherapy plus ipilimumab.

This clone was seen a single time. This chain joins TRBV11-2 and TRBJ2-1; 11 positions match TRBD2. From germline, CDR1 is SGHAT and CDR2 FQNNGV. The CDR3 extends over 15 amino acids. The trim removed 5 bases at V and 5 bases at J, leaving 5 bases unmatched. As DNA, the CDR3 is TGTGCCAGCAGCAAGGGACTAGCGGTCCACAATGAGCAGTTCTTC. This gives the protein CASSKGLAVHNEQFF.

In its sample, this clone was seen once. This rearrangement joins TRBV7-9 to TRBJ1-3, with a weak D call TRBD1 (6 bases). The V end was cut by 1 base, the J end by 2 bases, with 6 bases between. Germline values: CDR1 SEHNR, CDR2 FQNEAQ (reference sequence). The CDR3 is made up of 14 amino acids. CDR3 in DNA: TGTGCCAGCAGCTTAGACAGGGCTGGAAACACCATATATTTT. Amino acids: CASSLDRAGNTIYF.

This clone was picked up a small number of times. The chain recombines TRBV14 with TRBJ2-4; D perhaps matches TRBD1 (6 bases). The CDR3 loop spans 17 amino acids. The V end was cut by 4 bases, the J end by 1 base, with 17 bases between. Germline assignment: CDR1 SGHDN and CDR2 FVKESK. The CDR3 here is CASSPTGSPLAKNIQYF. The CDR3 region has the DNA TGTGCCAGCAGCCCCACAGGGTCCCCACTGGCCAAAAACATTCAGTACTTC.

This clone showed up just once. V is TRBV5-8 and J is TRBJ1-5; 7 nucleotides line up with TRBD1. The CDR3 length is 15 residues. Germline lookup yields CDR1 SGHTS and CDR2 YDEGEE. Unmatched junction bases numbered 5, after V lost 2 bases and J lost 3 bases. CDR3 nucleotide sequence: TGTGCCAGCAGCTTCCAGGGGGGAACCAATCAGCCCCAGCATTTT. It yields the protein CASSFQGGTNQPQHF. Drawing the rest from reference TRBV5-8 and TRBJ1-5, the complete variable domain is EAGVTQSPTHLIKTRGQQATLRCSPISGHTSVYWYQQALGLGLQFLLWYDEGEERNRGNFPPRFSGRQFPNYSSELNVNALELEDSALYLCASSFQGGTNQPQHFGDGTRLSIL.